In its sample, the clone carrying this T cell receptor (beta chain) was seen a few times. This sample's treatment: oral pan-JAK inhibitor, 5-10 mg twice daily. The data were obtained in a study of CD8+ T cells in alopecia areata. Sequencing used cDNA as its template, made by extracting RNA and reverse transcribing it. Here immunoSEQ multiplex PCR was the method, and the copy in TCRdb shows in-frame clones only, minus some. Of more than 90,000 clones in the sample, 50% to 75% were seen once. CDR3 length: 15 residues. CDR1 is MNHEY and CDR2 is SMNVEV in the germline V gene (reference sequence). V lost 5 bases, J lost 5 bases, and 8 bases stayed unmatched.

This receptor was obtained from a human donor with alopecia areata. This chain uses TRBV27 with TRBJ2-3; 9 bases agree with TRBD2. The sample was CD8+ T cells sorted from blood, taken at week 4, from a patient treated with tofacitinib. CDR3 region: CASSPFAGGQDTQYF. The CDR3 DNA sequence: TGTGCCAGCAGTCCATTTGCGGGGGGGCAAGATACGCAGTATTTT.